Listed below are T cell receptor beta chains from one sample, sequenced in a study of T cell responses to AZD1222 COVID-19 vaccine. The protocol was immunoSEQ multiplex PCR, while the TCRdb copy is restricted to in-frame clones and leaves out a portion. Of about 100,000 clones listed, about 88% were seen once; the top ten hold about 1.8%. The source material was peripheral blood, sampled on day 0 of AZD1222 vaccination. The receptors stem from an adult in good health. The CDR3 runs from the conserved cysteine through the conserved F or W. D genes are given only for firm matches. Rows give clone size only sometimes, using once, few, many, or a class for an expanded clone.

V gene	D gene	clone size	J gene	CDR3 DNA	CDR3 protein
TRBV25-1	TRBD2	NA	TRBJ2-5	TGTGCCAGCAGTACCTTTAGCGGGAGGCCCCGGGGAGAGACCCAGTACTTC	CASSTFSGRPRGETQYF
TRBV25-1	TRBD1	NA	TRBJ1-2	TGTGCCAGCAGGGGACAGAACTATGGCTACACCTTC	CASRGQNYGYTF
TRBV7-3	NA	NA	TRBJ2-3	TGTGCCAGCAGCTTAAGCCGACGCACAGATACGCAGTATTTT	CASSLSRRTDTQYF
TRBV5-1	NA	NA	TRBJ2-6	TGCGCCAGCAGCTTGGATTGGGTTACTGGGGCCAACGTCCTGACTTTC	CASSLDWVTGANVLTF
TRBV6-2/TRBV6-3	NA	NA	TRBJ1-2	TGTGCCAGCAGCTCTAACTATGGCTACACCTTC	CASSSNYGYTF
TRBV2	TRBD2	NA	TRBJ2-1	TGTGCCAGCAATGAGCGGGAGGGCCCCAATGAGCAGTTCTTC	CASNEREGPNEQFF
TRBV7-9	NA	NA	TRBJ1-4	TGTGCCAGCAGCTTGGTGACCGAGGAGGTGGCAAAACTGTTTTTT	CASSLVTEEVAKLFF
TRBV6-6	TRBD1	NA	TRBJ1-6	TGTGCCAGCAGTCCCCGACAGGGGCCCGTCTCCTATAATTCACCCCTCCACTTT	CASSPRQGPVSYNSPLHF
TRBV6-6	TRBD1	NA	TRBJ1-1	TGTGCCAGCAGTATGCCGGGACAGGGAGGGACTGAAGCTTTCTTT	CASSMPGQGGTEAFF
TRBV9	TRBD2	NA	TRBJ2-3	TGTGCCAGCACGCGGGGAGGGCAAGCAGATACGCAGTATTTT	CASTRGGQADTQYF
TRBV7-2	NA	few	TRBJ2-7	TGTGCCAGCAGCCTTGGGACCCCCTATTACGAGCAGTACTTC	CASSLGTPYYEQYF
TRBV30	TRBD2	NA	TRBJ2-1	TGTGCCACTAACAGAGGACTAGCGGAGTACAATGAGCAGTTCTTC	CATNRGLAEYNEQFF
TRBV5-1	TRBD2	NA	TRBJ2-3	TGCGCCAGCAGCTACGGGACTAGCTTCGATACGCAGTATTTT	CASSYGTSFDTQYF
TRBV3-1/TRBV3-2	NA	NA	TRBJ1-1	TGTGCCAGCAGACCGGGACACAAGAACACTGAAGCTTTCTTT	CASRPGHKNTEAFF
TRBV11-2	TRBD2	NA	TRBJ2-1	TGTGCCAGCAGCTTAGAGGTCGGGAGGAACAATGAGCAGTTCTTC	CASSLEVGRNNEQFF
TRBV15	NA	NA	TRBJ1-6	TGTGCCACCAGCAGAGATAGGGGACTAAATTCACCCCTCCACTTT	CATSRDRGLNSPLHF
TRBV7-9	NA	NA	TRBJ1-4	TGTGCCAGCAGCGCGTCCGGGGCGCAGGATGAAAAACTGTTTTTT	CASSASGAQDEKLFF
TRBV30	NA	once	TRBJ1-2	TGTGCCTGGAGTGTACCAGGGATCGATGGCTACACCTTC	CAWSVPGIDGYTF
TRBV7-9	NA	NA	TRBJ2-3	TGTGCCAGCAGCCCTCGGGACACAGATACGCAGTATTTT	CASSPRDTDTQYF
TRBV10-3	NA	once	TRBJ2-7	TGTGCCATCAGTGGGGGAATCGAGCAGTACTTC	CAISGGIEQYF
TRBV6-5	NA	NA	TRBJ2-3	TGTGCCAGCAGTTACGGGGCGGCGGATACGCAGTATTTT	CASSYGAADTQYF
TRBV7-3	NA	NA	TRBJ1-6	TGTGCCAGCAGCGCCACCAGGGCTAGCTCACCCCTCCACTTT	CASSATRASSPLHF
TRBV19	NA	NA	TRBJ1-5	TGTGCCAGTAGTATATCCCGGGACGGTCTACAGCCCCAGCATTTT	CASSISRDGLQPQHF
TRBV9	NA	NA	TRBJ2-4	TGTGCCAGCAGCGTAGTTCAGAAGGAGGGGTCCGCCCGGAACATTCAGTACTTC	CASSVVQKEGSARNIQYF
TRBV25-1	NA	NA	TRBJ2-5	TGTGCCAGCAGTGAATATTTAGAGACCCAGTACTTC	CASSEYLETQYF
TRBV5-6	NA	NA	TRBJ1-3	TGTGCCAGCAGCCCTGCGATTGGGGCCTACTCTGGAAACACCATATATTTT	CASSPAIGAYSGNTIYF
TRBV19	NA	NA	TRBJ1-1	TGTGCCAGTAGTGCGTCGATCAACACTGAAGCTTTCTTT	CASSASINTEAFF
TRBV20-1	NA	NA	TRBJ1-4	TGCAGTGCTAGTAACAGAAGTAATGAAAAACTGTTTTTT	CSASNRSNEKLFF
TRBV4-3	TRBD1	NA	TRBJ1-2	TGCGCCAGCAGCCTCCTCGGGACAGACCCATATGGCTACACCTTC	CASSLLGTDPYGYTF
TRBV6-4	NA	NA	TRBJ2-1	TGTGCCAGCAGTGAATTGCCGTACAATGAGCAGTTCTTC	CASSELPYNEQFF
TRBV7-9	TRBD1	NA	TRBJ2-7	TGTGCCAGCAGCTCGCAGACAGGGCCCGCCTACGAGCAGTACTTC	CASSSQTGPAYEQYF
TRBV11-3	NA	NA	TRBJ2-5	TGTGCCAGCAGCTTGAATACTGGGGAGACCCAGTACTTC	CASSLNTGETQYF
TRBV19	TRBD2	NA	TRBJ2-1	TGTGCCAGTAGTCGAGGACTAGCGGGCGGCTCCTACAATGAGCAGTTCTTC	CASSRGLAGGSYNEQFF
TRBV9	NA	NA	TRBJ1-2	TGTGCCAGCAGCGTAGGGGCAGCCACCGGGGATGGCTACACCTTC	CASSVGAATGDGYTF